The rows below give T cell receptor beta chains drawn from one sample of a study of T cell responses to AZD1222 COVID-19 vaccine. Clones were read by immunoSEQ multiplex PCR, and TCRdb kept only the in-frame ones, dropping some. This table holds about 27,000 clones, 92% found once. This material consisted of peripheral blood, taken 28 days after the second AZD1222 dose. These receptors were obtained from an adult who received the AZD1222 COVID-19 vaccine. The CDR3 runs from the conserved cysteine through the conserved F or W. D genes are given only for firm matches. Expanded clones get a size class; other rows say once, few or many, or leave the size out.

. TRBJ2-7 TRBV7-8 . CASSPREISYEQYF TGTGCCAGCAGCCCCCGGGAAATCTCCTACGAGCAGTACTTC
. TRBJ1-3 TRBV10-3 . CAIGSDAGNTIYF TGTGCCATCGGGTCTGATGCTGGAAACACCATATATTTT
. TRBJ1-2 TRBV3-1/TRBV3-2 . CASSQVGRRNYGYTF TGTGCCAGCAGCCAAGTGGGGCGAAGGAACTATGGCTACACCTTC
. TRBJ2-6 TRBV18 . CASSPRPLLSGANVLTF TGTGCCAGCTCACCACGTCCCCTTCTCTCTGGGGCCAACGTCCTGACTTTC
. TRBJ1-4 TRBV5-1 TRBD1 CASSYTGTGLEKLFF TGCGCCAGCAGCTATACCGGGACAGGGCTTGAAAAACTGTTTTTT
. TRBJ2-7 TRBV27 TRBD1 CASSLGQGSHEQYF TGTGCCAGCAGTTTAGGACAGGGTTCCCACGAGCAGTACTTC
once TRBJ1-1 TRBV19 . CASSIDSFPNTEAFF TGTGCCAGTAGTATAGATTCATTCCCGAACACTGAAGCTTTCTTT
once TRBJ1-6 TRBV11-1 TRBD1 CASSLVGTVNSPLHF TGTGCCAGCAGCCTAGTTGGGACAGTTAATTCACCCCTCCACTTT
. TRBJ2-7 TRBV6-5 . CASTREPVLSYEQYF TGTGCCAGCACCAGAGAGCCAGTCCTCTCCTACGAGCAGTACTTC
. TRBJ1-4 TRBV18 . CASSLPRFNNEKLFF TGTGCCAGCTCACTCCCGAGGTTCAATAATGAAAAACTGTTTTTT
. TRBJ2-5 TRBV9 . CASSRSLVGKVQETQYF TGTGCCAGCAGCCGAAGCTTGGTCGGGAAGGTCCAAGAGACCCAGTACTTC
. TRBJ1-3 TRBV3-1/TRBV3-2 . CASSQERQGSSGNTIYF TGTGCCAGCAGCCAAGAACGGCAGGGCTCCTCTGGAAACACCATATATTTT
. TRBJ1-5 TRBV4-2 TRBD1 CASSPLSGTVNQPQHF TGTGCCAGCAGCCCCCTAAGCGGGACAGTCAATCAGCCCCAGCATTTT
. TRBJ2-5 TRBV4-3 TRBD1 CASSQGGTGGRETQYF TGCGCCAGCAGCCAAGGAGGGACAGGGGGTCGAGAGACCCAGTACTTC
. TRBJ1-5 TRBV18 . CASSHRGGDGQPQHF TGTGCCAGCTCACACCGGGGAGGGGACGGGCAGCCCCAGCATTTT
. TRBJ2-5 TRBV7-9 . CASSVDSEETQYF TGTGCCAGCAGCGTCGACAGCGAAGAGACCCAGTACTTC
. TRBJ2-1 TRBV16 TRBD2 CASSQELAGGEQFF TGTGCCAGCAGCCAAGAGCTAGCGGGAGGGGAGCAGTTCTTC
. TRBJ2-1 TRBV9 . CASSERGDSSYNEQFF TGTGCCAGCAGCGAGAGGGGAGACTCCTCCTACAATGAGCAGTTCTTC
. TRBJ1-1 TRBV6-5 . CASSQNAVTEAFF TGTGCCAGCAGTCAAAACGCGGTGACTGAAGCTTTCTTT
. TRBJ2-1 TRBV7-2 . CASSLVRQFQFF TGTGCCAGCAGCTTAGTACGCCAATTTCAGTTCTTC
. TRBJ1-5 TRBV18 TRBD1 CASSPGQGAYQPQHF TGTGCCAGCTCACCGGGACAGGGGGCGTATCAGCCCCAGCATTTT
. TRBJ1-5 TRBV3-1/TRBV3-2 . CASSNSGREAQHF TGTGCCAGCAGCAACAGCGGACGAGAAGCCCAGCATTTT
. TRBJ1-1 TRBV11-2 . CASSLVMNTEAFF TGTGCCAGCAGCCTCGTTATGAACACTGAAGCTTTCTTT
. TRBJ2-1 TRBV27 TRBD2 CASSLGAGGRNEQFF TGTGCCAGCAGTTTGGGAGCGGGAGGTCGGAATGAGCAGTTCTTC
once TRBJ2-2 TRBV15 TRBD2 CATSQGLAGNTGELFF TGTGCCACCAGCCAGGGACTAGCGGGGAACACCGGGGAGCTGTTTTTT
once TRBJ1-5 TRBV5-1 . CASSLVGERNQPQHF TGCGCCAGCAGCTTGGTTGGGGAGCGCAATCAGCCCCAGCATTTT
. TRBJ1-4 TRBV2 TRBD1 CASSDRTGNEKLFF TGTGCCAGCAGTGACAGGACAGGGAATGAAAAACTGTTTTTT
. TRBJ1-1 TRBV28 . CASSLGVLEAFF TGTGCCAGCAGTTTAGGCGTTCTAGAAGCTTTCTTT
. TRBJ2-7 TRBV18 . CASSPPGDPSYEQYF TGTGCCAGCTCACCACCGGGGGACCCCTCCTACGAGCAGTACTTC
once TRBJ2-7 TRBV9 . CASSPLGGVSTYEQYF TGTGCCAGCAGCCCCCTAGGAGGGGTCAGCACCTACGAGCAGTACTTC
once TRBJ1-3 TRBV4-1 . CASSQDPSGGNTIYF TGCGCCAGCAGCCAAGACCCTTCGGGGGGAAACACCATATATTTT
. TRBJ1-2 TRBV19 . CATKAGALPYGYTF TGTGCCACCAAAGCAGGGGCGCTTCCCTATGGCTACACCTTC
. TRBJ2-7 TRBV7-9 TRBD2 CASSPVAGVPNEQYF TGTGCCAGCAGCCCAGTAGCGGGAGTCCCCAACGAGCAGTACTTC
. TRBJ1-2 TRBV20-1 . CSASVASNYGYTF TGCAGTGCTAGTGTGGCCTCAAACTATGGCTACACCTTC
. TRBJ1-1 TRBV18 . CASSPRQPGTPGGNTEAFF TGTGCCAGCTCACCACGTCAGCCCGGGACTCCCGGGGGAAACACTGAAGCTTTCTTT
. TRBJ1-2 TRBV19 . CASSKGPAGGYTF TGTGCCAGTAGTAAGGGACCCGCGGGAGGCTACACCTTC
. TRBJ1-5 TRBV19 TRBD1 CASSIKGRGVDGNQPQHF TGTGCCAGTAGTATTAAGGGCAGGGGGGTGGACGGCAATCAGCCCCAGCATTTT
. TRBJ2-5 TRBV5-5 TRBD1 CASSLVWTGGGKTQYF TGTGCCAGCAGCTTGGTCTGGACAGGGGGCGGGAAGACCCAGTACTTC
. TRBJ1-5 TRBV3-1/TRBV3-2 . CASSQGWTGGPEPQHF TGTGCCAGCAGCCAAGGCTGGACGGGGGGACCTGAGCCCCAGCATTTT
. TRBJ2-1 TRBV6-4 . CASSAEQGSYNEQFF TGTGCCAGCAGTGCCGAACAGGGCTCCTACAATGAGCAGTTCTTC
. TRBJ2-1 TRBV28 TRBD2 CASSLQTSGRDEQFF TGTGCCAGCAGTTTACAGACTAGCGGAAGGGATGAGCAGTTCTTC
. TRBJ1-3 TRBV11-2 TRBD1 CASSRDRASGNTIYF TGTGCCAGCAGCCGAGACAGGGCCTCTGGAAACACCATATATTTT
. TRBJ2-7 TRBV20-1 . CSAPDYEQYF TGCAGTGCCCCAGATTACGAGCAGTACTTC
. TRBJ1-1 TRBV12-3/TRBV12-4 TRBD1 CASSRDRNTEAFF TGTGCCAGCAGTAGGGACAGGAACACTGAAGCTTTCTTT
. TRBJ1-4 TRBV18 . CASSPLGLQGANEKLFF TGTGCCAGCTCACCGCTGGGCCTCCAAGGAGCTAATGAAAAACTGTTTTTT
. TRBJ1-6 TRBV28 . CASTVGGGSSYNSPLHF TGTGCCAGCACCGTAGGGGGGGGTAGCTCCTATAATTCACCCCTCCACTTT
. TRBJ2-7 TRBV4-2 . CASSQDLVGGLSYEQYF TGTGCCAGCAGCCAAGACCTTGTGGGCGGGTTGTCCTACGAGCAGTACTTC
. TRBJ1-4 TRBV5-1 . CASSLEGRSEKLFF TGCGCCAGCAGCTTGGAAGGGAGGAGTGAAAAACTGTTTTTT
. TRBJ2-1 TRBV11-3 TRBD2 CASSLRLAGGLHHEQFF TGTGCCAGCAGCTTAAGACTAGCGGGAGGGCTCCACCATGAGCAGTTCTTC
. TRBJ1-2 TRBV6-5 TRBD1 CASDETGPTFGYTF TGTGCCAGCGACGAGACAGGGCCTACGTTTGGCTACACCTTC
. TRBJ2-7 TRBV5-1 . CASSLGGRNSYEQYF TGCGCCAGCAGCTTGGGGGGTAGGAACTCCTACGAGCAGTACTTC
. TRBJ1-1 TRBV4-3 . CASSQEFGNTEAFF TGCGCCAGCAGCCAAGAGTTCGGGAACACTGAAGCTTTCTTT
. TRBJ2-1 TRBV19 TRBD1 CASSPTSTGGEIGEQFF TGTGCCAGTAGTCCCACATCGACAGGGGGCGAAATAGGTGAGCAGTTCTTC